These T cell receptor beta chains were read from a single sample in a study of blood T cell repertoires in COVID-19. Profiling relied on immunoSEQ multiplex PCR, and the TCRdb table lists in-frame clones only, not all of them. This table has 100,000 to 150,000 clones, roughly 85% appearing once. The sequencing sample was made of peripheral blood. These receptors all stem from a human donor in a cohort sampled during active COVID-19. Each CDR3 is given with its conserved first and last residue. The order of the fields is clone size, J gene, D gene, CDR3 length, V gene, CDR3 protein, CDR3 DNA. D genes are given only for firm matches. Size values are once, few and many counts, or a class for expanded clones, and some rows have none.

>.|TRBJ1-5|.|12|TRBV18
CASSPPAEPQHF
TGTGCCAGCTCACCACCGGCGGAGCCCCAGCATTTT
>.|TRBJ1-1|.|18|TRBV7-9
CASSLIYSAGQGNTEAFF
TGTGCCAGCAGCTTAATTTACAGTGCCGGCCAGGGGAACACTGAAGCTTTCTTT
>.|TRBJ2-3|TRBD1|15|TRBV10-3
CAISGTGYEADTQYF
TGTGCCATCAGCGGGACAGGTTACGAGGCAGATACGCAGTATTTT
>.|TRBJ2-3|.|11|TRBV7-2
CASSFLDTQYF
TGTGCCAGCAGCTTCCTGGATACGCAGTATTTT
>.|TRBJ1-5|TRBD1|14|TRBV28
CASSPGGTNQPQHF
TGTGCCAGCAGTCCAGGGGGAACAAATCAGCCCCAGCATTTT
>few|TRBJ2-7|.|15|TRBV5-5
CASSSLGAGPVEQYF
TGTGCCAGCAGCTCCCTGGGGGCAGGGCCCGTGGAGCAGTACTTC
>.|TRBJ1-2|TRBD1|13|TRBV30
CAWSGQGRGGYTF
TGTGCCTGGAGTGGACAGGGGAGGGGTGGCTACACCTTC
>.|TRBJ2-5|TRBD1|16|TRBV6-5
CASSYSWTGGGETQYF
TGTGCCAGCAGTTACTCCTGGACAGGGGGCGGTGAGACCCAGTACTTC
>.|TRBJ1-4|.|13|TRBV2
CASGGQSREKLFF
TGTGCCAGCGGGGGCCAGTCTAGGGAAAAACTGTTTTTT
>.|TRBJ2-3|TRBD1|16|TRBV5-4
CASSLTVGTVPDTQYF
TGTGCCAGCAGCTTAACTGTGGGGACAGTTCCAGATACGCAGTATTTT
>.|TRBJ2-1|TRBD2|18|TRBV7-3
CASSQIPLTSGGADEQFF
TGTGCCAGCAGCCAAATACCGTTGACTAGCGGGGGGGCCGATGAGCAGTTCTTC
>.|TRBJ1-2|.|16|TRBV7-9
CASSNGGQRANYGYTF
TGTGCCAGCAGCAACGGAGGGCAGCGAGCTAACTATGGCTACACCTTC
>few|TRBJ2-3|TRBD2|19|TRBV29-1
CSVKPTTGTSGSRGDTQYF
TGCAGCGTCAAACCAACTACCGGGACTAGCGGGAGTAGAGGGGATACGCAGTATTTT
>few|TRBJ2-7|TRBD1|14|TRBV2
CASTGTGGPYEQYF
TGTGCCAGCACCGGGACAGGGGGCCCCTACGAGCAGTACTTC
>.|TRBJ1-4|.|15|TRBV28
CASSLYDSLIEKLFF
TGTGCCAGCAGTTTATACGACAGCCTTATCGAAAAACTGTTTTTT
>.|TRBJ2-1|TRBD2|14|TRBV11-3
CASSLDGTNNEQFF
TGTGCCAGCAGCTTAGACGGGACTAACAATGAGCAGTTCTTC
>.|TRBJ1-5|TRBD1|15|TRBV6-2/TRBV6-3
CASSYGTVTAQPQHF
TGTGCCAGCAGTTACGGGACAGTCACGGCTCAGCCCCAGCATTTT
>.|TRBJ1-1|TRBD1|13|TRBV6-5
CASSYRQGLEAFF
TGTGCCAGCAGTTACAGACAGGGGCTTGAAGCTTTCTTT
>.|TRBJ1-3|.|14|TRBV5-1
CASSFTGERDTIYF
TGCGCCAGCAGCTTTACGGGGGAACGTGACACCATATATTTT
>.|TRBJ1-6|TRBD1|15|TRBV7-8
CASGRRQGASSPLHF
TGTGCCAGCGGTCGGAGACAGGGGGCATCTTCACCCCTCCACTTT
>.|TRBJ2-1|TRBD2|16|TRBV3-1/TRBV3-2
CASSQQPGLAGGEQFF
TGTGCCAGCAGCCAACAACCGGGACTAGCGGGAGGTGAGCAGTTCTTC
>.|TRBJ1-2|.|13|TRBV6-5
CASSIRDSYGYTF
TGTGCCAGCAGTATCCGGGACTCCTATGGCTACACCTTC
>.|TRBJ2-2|TRBD2|15|TRBV7-9
CASSALAGVRGELFF
TGTGCCAGCAGCGCACTAGCGGGAGTTCGCGGGGAGCTGTTTTTT
>.|TRBJ1-2|TRBD1|15|TRBV30
CAWTPQGAGNYGYTF
TGTGCCTGGACCCCACAGGGGGCAGGTAACTATGGCTACACCTTC